Listed below are T cell receptor beta chains from one sample, sequenced in a study of blood T cell repertoires in COVID-19. Repertoires were generated with immunoSEQ multiplex PCR, while TCRdb's copy carries only in-frame clones and drops some. Here the sample spans under 250,000 clones, approximately 78% being singletons. The sample comprised peripheral blood. All receptors derive from a woman in her sixties or seventies with COVID-19, enrolled during active disease. Each CDR3 is given with its conserved first and last residue. D genes are given only for firm matches. Size is omitted from some rows. Given values are once, few, many or a class for expanded clones.

j_call,v_call,d_call,cdr3_length,clone_size,cdr3_aa,cdr3_nt
TRBJ2-3,TRBV10-1,TRBD2,15,once,CASSAGLALTDTQYF,TGCGCCAGCAGTGCGGGACTAGCTCTTACAGATACGCAGTATTTT
TRBJ2-7,TRBV27,TRBD2,15,few,CASSSRTSGGYEQYF,TGTGCCAGCAGTTCACGGACTAGCGGAGGCTACGAGCAGTACTTC
TRBJ1-1,TRBV18,NA,14,NA,CASSPDRRNTEAFF,TGTGCCAGCTCACCTGACAGGAGGAACACTGAAGCTTTCTTT
TRBJ2-2,TRBV6-4,NA,14,NA,CASSLGGATGELFF,TGTGCCAGCAGTCTCGGCGGGGCCACCGGGGAGCTGTTTTTT
TRBJ1-5,TRBV28,NA,15,NA,CASNSYGVRKQPQHF,TGTGCCAGCAACTCCTACGGGGTTCGGAAACAGCCCCAGCATTTT
TRBJ1-5,TRBV30,NA,13,NA,CAWSVRKDQPQHF,TGTGCCTGGAGTGTGAGGAAGGATCAGCCCCAGCATTTT
TRBJ1-5,TRBV6-6,TRBD1,15,NA,CASSNRDRGHQPQHF,TGTGCCAGCAGTAACCGGGACAGGGGGCATCAGCCCCAGCATTTT
TRBJ2-5,TRBV18,NA,14,few,CASSPAGAEETQYF,TGTGCCAGCTCACCGGCGGGGGCGGAAGAGACCCAGTACTTC
TRBJ2-5,TRBV7-2,TRBD2,13,NA,CASSGGVQETQYF,TGTGCCAGCAGCGGGGGGGTCCAAGAGACCCAGTACTTC
TRBJ2-7,TRBV18,TRBD2,15,NA,CASSPGLGVNYEQYF,TGTGCCAGCTCACCAGGACTAGGGGTTAACTACGAGCAGTACTTC
TRBJ2-5,TRBV19,NA,16,NA,CASSTSTGHGSETQYF,TGTGCCAGTAGTACCTCCACGGGACACGGAAGCGAGACCCAGTACTTC
TRBJ1-5,TRBV30,NA,15,once,CAWSVRGSGNQPQHF,TGTGCCTGGAGTGTACGCGGAAGCGGCAATCAGCCCCAGCATTTT
TRBJ2-7,TRBV15,NA,15,NA,CATSRDLTGGYEQYF,TGTGCCACCAGCAGAGATCTAACCGGGGGCTACGAGCAGTACTTC
TRBJ2-5,TRBV9,NA,15,NA,CASSVASRGKETQYF,TGTGCCAGCAGCGTAGCTAGCAGGGGAAAAGAGACCCAGTACTTC